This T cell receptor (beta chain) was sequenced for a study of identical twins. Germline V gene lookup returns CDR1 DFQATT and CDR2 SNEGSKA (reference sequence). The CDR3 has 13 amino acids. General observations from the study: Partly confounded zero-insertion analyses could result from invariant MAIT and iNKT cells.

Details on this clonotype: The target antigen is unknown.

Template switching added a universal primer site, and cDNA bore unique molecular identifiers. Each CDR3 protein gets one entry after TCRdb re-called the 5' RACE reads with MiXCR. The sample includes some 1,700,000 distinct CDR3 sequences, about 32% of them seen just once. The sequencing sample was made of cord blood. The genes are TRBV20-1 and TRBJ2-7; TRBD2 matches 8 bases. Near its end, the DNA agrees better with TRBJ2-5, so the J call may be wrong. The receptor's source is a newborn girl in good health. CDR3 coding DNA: TGCAGTGCTAAGCGGGGGCGTGAAGAGACCCAGTACTTC. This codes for CSAKRGREETQYF.